Listed here are 28 T cell receptor beta chains from one sample, sequenced in a study of T cells in women clearing cervical HPV infection (dated by TCRdb to about 2018). Libraries were prepared through the immunoSEQ multiplex PCR assay. TCRdb mirrors the immuneACCESS table, restricted to in-frame sequences. Some clones are absent from its copies; in checked studies, under half trace to an unresolved V gene, and the reason for the others is unknown. The sample table on file contains 22,000 or so clones. Less than 15% of the sample is taken by the ten largest. The sequenced material came from blood buffy coat. All receptors come from a woman between 18 and 69 years old with a cervical HPV16 infection that either progressed to CIN3+ or cleared (not recorded which).

To note about this clone: The read ends 3 residues before the CDR3 terminus; that terminus is restored from the germline J gene. The chain recombines TRBV5-1 with TRBJ2-5; TRBD2 aligns across 8 bases. The germline CDR1 and CDR2 sequences are SGHRS and YFSETQ. This CDR3 is built from 15 residues. The trim removed 4 bases at V and 4 bases at J, leaving 9 bases unmatched. Partial CDR3 DNA: TGCGCCAGCAGCCCGGGAGGACTAGCACCAGAGACC. This encodes CASSPGGLAPET. The full CDR3 reads CASSPGGLAPETQYF.

Of note for this clone: The CDR3 goes on 3 residues after the read ends, and that part is filled in from the germline J gene. This sequence joins TRBV19 and TRBJ2-4; 9 bases map to TRBD1. Germline lookup yields CDR1 LNHDA and CDR2 SQIVND (reference sequence). This CDR3 is built from 16 residues. The CDR3 sequence: CASTLPHRGRGYGQYF. The covered CDR3 bases are TGTGCCAGTACCCTCCCTCACAGGGGGCGCGGCTATGGT.

In regard to this clone: Read data end 3 residues before the CDR3 end; the end is taken from the germline J gene. This chain links TRBV2 with TRBJ1-1, with D possibly TRBD1 on 6 matching bases. Germline V gene lookup returns CDR1 SNHLY and CDR2 FYNNEI. CDR3 length: 16 residues. CDR3 bases read: TGTGCCAGCAGTGGGCCCCGACAGGATTACATCTACGAG. It specifies CASSGPRQDYIYE. The full CDR3 protein reads CASSGPRQDYIYEAFF. The variable domain in full, with the rest retrieved from reference TRBV2 and TRBJ1-1, is EPEVTQTPSHQVTQMGQEVILRCVPISNHLYFYWYRQILGQKVEFLVSFYNNEISEKSEIFDDQFSVERPDGSNFTLKIRSTKLEDSAMYFCASSGPRQDYIYEAFFGQGTRLTVV.

In regard to this clone: Sequencing ends 3 residues short of the CDR3 end; the germline J gene provides the rest. The chain combines TRBV18 with TRBJ2-3; 7 bases match TRBD2. Germline CDR1 KGHSH, CDR2 LQKENI. J was trimmed by 4 bases and V by 6 bases; bases with no gene match: 4. This CDR3 comprises 13 residues. This chain's CDR3 is CASSEGGADTQYF. The CDR3 DNA, read in part, is TGTGCCAGCTCGGAGGGAGGGGCAGATACG.

Note on this clone: The read finishes 3 residues shy of the CDR3 end, and the germline J gene is used to complete it. V is TRBV12-3 or TRBV12-4 and J is TRBJ1-5; a weak D match, TRBD1 (6 bases). V gave up 6 bases and J gave up 3 bases, with 9 bases separating them. The CDR3 sequence is 13 residues long. The CDR3 loop reads CASRGQPNQPQHF. The CDR3 bases that were read are TGTGCCAGCAGAGGACAGCCCAATCAGCCC.

Notes on this clone: The CDR3 end is not reached by the read, which stops 3 residues before it; the germline J gene fills it in. This chain links TRBV20-1 with TRBJ2-5; 10 bases line up with TRBD2. CDR1 DFQATT and CDR2 SNEGSKA come from the germline V gene (reference sequence). The CDR3 runs to 15 residues. V lost 3 bases, J lost 5 bases, and 9 bases stayed unmatched. CDR3 DNA (partial): TGCAGTGCTAGTGGTCTAGCGGGGGTGTCGGAGACC. Protein product: CSASGLAGVSET. The whole CDR3 reads CSASGLAGVSETQYF.

Concerning this clone itself: The read stops 3 residues short of the end of the CDR3; the missing end is completed from the germline J gene. This sequence joins TRBV20-1 and TRBJ2-3; TRBD2 matches 9 bases. V lost 4 bases to trimming and J lost 0 bases; unmatched junction nucleotides: 2. CDR1 is DFQATT and CDR2 is SNEGSKA in the germline V gene (reference sequence). This CDR3 region has 14 residues. The CDR3 sequence is CSATTSGSTDTQYF. CDR3 DNA (partial): TGCAGTGCTACCACTAGCGGGAGCACAGATACG.

CDR3 bases read: TGCAGTGCGAGCGGGGCGTCCCCCACAGATACG. This translates into CSASGASPTDT. The full CDR3 protein reads CSASGASPTDTQYF. The V call is TRBV20-1, the J call TRBJ2-3; the match to TRBD2 covers 7 bases. The CDR3 is cut off 3 residues early in the read; its end comes from the germline J gene. The V segment lost 6 bases and the J segment 2 bases; nucleotides outside the gene matches: 8. The CDR3 has 14 amino acids. The germline CDR1 and CDR2 sequences are DFQATT and SNEGSKA (reference sequence).

As to this clone: The read gets to within 3 residues of the CDR3 end, and the germline J gene fills in the rest. The chain has TRBV10-3 and TRBJ2-4, with a possible D match to TRBD2 (5 bases). CDR3 length equals 16 residues. The germline CDR1 and CDR2 sequences are ENHRY and SYGVKD. Trimming cost V 4 bases and J 7 bases, with 20 bases left between them. CDR3 region: CAISVGLLDGRNIQYF. CDR3 DNA (partial): TGTGCCATCAGTGTCGGACTTCTCGACGGTAGGAACATT.

Of note for this clone: The CDR3 is cut off 3 residues early in the read; its end comes from the germline J gene. The rearrangement uses TRBV7-9 and TRBJ1-2, with unresolved D. There are 14 residues in the CDR3. Germline V gene sequence: CDR1 SEHNR, CDR2 FQNEAQ (reference sequence). The sequenced CDR3 bases are TGTGCCAGCAGCGCCCAAAGTTCCAAAAACATC. This gives the protein CASSAQSSKNI. The entire CDR3 reads CASSAQSSKNIYTF.

A word on this clone: The read ends 3 residues early relative to the CDR3; the germline J gene fills the gap. The J gene is TRBJ1-2, the V gene TRBV18, with 8 bases identical to TRBD1. Germline-derived CDR1 and CDR2 are KGHSH and LQKENI. CDR3 length: 14 residues. CDR3 amino acids: CASSGQGASYGYTF. CDR3 bases read: TGTGCCAGCTCTGGACAGGGAGCATCCTACGGG.

As to this clone: The read comes to an end 3 residues before the CDR3 does, leaving the germline J gene to fill in the end. J is TRBJ2-3 and V is TRBV7-2, with D perhaps matching TRBD1 (5 bases). The CDR3 totals 14 residues. Germline CDR1 and CDR2: SGHTA and FQGNSA. Partial CDR3 DNA: TGTGCCAGCAGCTTGGGGCCTTACCAGGAGACG. Encoded protein: CASSLGPYQET. The full CDR3 sequence reads CASSLGPYQETQYF.

For this clone: The read ends 3 residues before the CDR3 terminus; that terminus is restored from the germline J gene. V and J are TRBV6-1 and TRBJ2-3, with 8 bases matching TRBD2. The germline CDR1 and CDR2 sequences are MNHNS and SASEGT. The CDR3 is 14 residues long. The trim removed 4 bases at V and 5 bases at J, leaving 5 bases unmatched. CDR3 in amino acids: CASSVRAGVDTQYF. Partial CDR3 DNA: TGTGCCAGCAGTGTTCGAGCGGGAGTAGATACG.

As for this clone: The missing CDR3 end, 3 residues past where the read stops, is filled in from the germline J gene. The J gene is TRBJ2-6, the V gene TRBV7-8, with 9 bases that match TRBD1. The CDR3 consists of 17 residues. V shed 5 bases and J 1 base; nucleotides not matched to a gene: 6. In germline, CDR1 is SGHVS, CDR2 FQNEAQ. The CDR3: CASSPGQGRSGANVLTF. Incomplete CDR3 DNA: TGTGCCAGCAGCCCCGGACAGGGGAGGTCTGGGGCCAACGTC.

Comment on this clone: The sequence runs out 3 residues before the end of the CDR3; the remainder is reconstructed from the germline J gene. The rearrangement links TRBV30 to TRBJ2-5, with D unresolved. Per the germline V gene, CDR1 is GTSNPN and CDR2 is SVGIG (reference sequence). The ends were cut back, 1 base at V and 1 base at J, with 7 bases in the middle. CDR3 size: 13 residues. The sequenced CDR3 bases are TGTGCCTGGAGTGGCGATATCCAAGAGACC. Protein sequence: CAWSGDIQET. The entire CDR3 is CAWSGDIQETQYF. The complete variable domain, with remaining parts taken from reference TRBV30 and TRBJ2-5, reads SQTIHQWPATLVQPVGSPLSLECTVEGTSNPNLYWYRQAAGRGLQLLFYSVGIGQISSEVPQNLSASRPQDRQFILSSKKLLLSDSGFYLCAWSGDIQETQYFGPGTRLLVL.

Concerning this clone: The CDR3 extends 3 residues past the end of the read, so its final part is completed from the germline J gene. The V gene is TRBV2, the J gene TRBJ1-2, with 8 positions matching TRBD1. With V trimmed by 8 bases and J by 3 bases, 11 bases remained unmatched. Germline V lookup: CDR1 SNHLY, CDR2 FYNNEI. The CDR3 runs to 15 residues. CDR3 sequence reads: CASAERQGPHYGYTF. CDR3 DNA (partial): TGTGCCAGCGCTGAAAGACAGGGGCCCCACTATGGC.

To note about this clone: The read ends 3 residues shy of where the CDR3 ends; the end is completed using the germline J gene. J is TRBJ2-3 and V is TRBV7-3; possibly TRBD1 for D (5 bases). CDR1 and CDR2 (germline): SGHTA, FQGTGA. V was shortened by 2 bases and J by 0 bases, with 12 bases between the two germline ends. The CDR3 loop spans 16 amino acids. CDR3 sequence reads: CASSLGAAPSTDTQYF. The DNA read from the CDR3 is TGTGCCAGCAGCTTAGGGGCTGCCCCTAGCACAGATACG.

In regard to this clone: The read gets to within 3 residues of the CDR3 end, and the germline J gene fills in the rest. The chain combines TRBV19 with TRBJ1-2, with 7 bases lining up with TRBD1. Germline-derived CDR1 and CDR2 are LNHDA and SQIVND (reference sequence). The CDR3 contains 16 residues. The sequenced CDR3 bases are TGTGCCAGTAGTATCCGGTTGGGGATGGGGACAGATACC. It is translated as CASSIRLGMGTDT. The whole CDR3 region reads CASSIRLGMGTDTYTF.

A word on this clone: The observed sequence ends 3 residues before the CDR3 terminus, with the missing tail filled in from the germline J gene. The chain employs TRBV28 and TRBJ1-2; 10 bases match TRBD1. Trimming at V came to 3 bases and at J to 7 bases, leaving 8 bases not matched to a gene. This CDR3 has 15 amino acids. CDR1 is MDHEN and CDR2 is SYDVKM in the germline V gene. This CDR3 is CASSFLGQGSAGYTF. The covered CDR3 bases are TGTGCCAGCAGTTTTCTGGGACAGGGGTCGGCTGGC.

For this clone: The read comes to an end 3 residues before the CDR3 does, leaving the germline J gene to fill in the end. The gene calls are TRBV19 and TRBJ1-2; D not certain. Germline CDR1 LNHDA, CDR2 SQIVND (reference sequence). The CDR3 contains 17 residues. CDR3 protein: CASSPTSGRPPNYDYTF. The sequenced CDR3 bases are TGTGCCAGTAGTCCGACTAGCGGGAGGCCCCCTAATTACGAC.

CDR3 sequence: CASSFATGAYEQYF. The part of the CDR3 DNA that was read is TGTGCCAGCAGCTTCGCGACAGGGGCATACGAG. The V call is TRBV7-6, the J call TRBJ2-7, with 8 bases matching TRBD1. The read stops 3 residues short of the end of the CDR3; the missing end is completed from the germline J gene. Germline lookup yields CDR1 SGHVS and CDR2 FNYEAQ. J gave up 4 bases and V 3 bases, and 5 bases lay outside the gene matches. This CDR3 has 14 amino acids.

On this clone itself: From the germline J gene comes the end of the CDR3, since the read stops 3 residues before it. The chain carries TRBV18 and TRBJ2-4; 10 bases map to TRBD1. The germline V gene has CDR1 KGHSH and CDR2 LQKENI. The CDR3 is 16 residues long. CDR3 bases read: TGTGCCAGCTCCAAAGGACGGGACAGGGGTGTCTATGGT. As protein: CASSKGRDRGVYG. The CDR3 as a whole reads CASSKGRDRGVYGQYF. The variable domain in full, with the rest retrieved from reference TRBV18 and TRBJ2-4, is NAGVMQNPRHLVRRRGQEARLRCSPMKGHSHVYWYRQLPEEGLKFMVYLQKENIIDESGMPKERFSAEFPKEGPSILRIQQVVRGDSAAYFCASSKGRDRGVYGQYFGAGTRLSVL.

Of note for this clone: With the read ending 3 residues before the CDR3 end, the germline J gene is used to fill in that end. The gene calls are TRBV20-1 and TRBJ2-5, with 8 bases identical to TRBD1. The CDR3 is made up of 16 amino acids. Germline CDR1 is DFQATT and CDR2 is SNEGSKA (reference sequence). Trimming at V came to 2 bases and at J to 5 bases, leaving 13 bases not matched to a gene. The sequenced part of the CDR3 DNA is TGCAGTGCTAGACCGGGCAGGGGGCGCAGCCGGGAGACC. Its protein product is CSARPGRGRSRET. The complete CDR3 protein is CSARPGRGRSRETQYF.

Comments on this clone: The read ends 3 residues early relative to the CDR3; the germline J gene fills the gap. The J gene is TRBJ2-7, the V gene TRBV4-1; tentative D call: TRBD1 (6 bases). The CDR3 length is 16 residues. CDR1 is MGHRA and CDR2 is YSYEKL in the germline V gene. V was trimmed by 0 bases and J by 3 bases, leaving 15 bases between them. CDR3 bases read: TGCGCCAGCAGCCAAGAGACCGGACAGCGAGGCTACGAG. It yields the protein CASSQETGQRGYE. The CDR3, in full, reads CASSQETGQRGYEQYF.

For this clone: Sequencing ends 3 residues short of the CDR3 end; the germline J gene provides the rest. The chain employs TRBV6-2 or TRBV6-3 and TRBJ1-2; D not resolved. In germline, CDR1 is MNHEY, CDR2 SVGEGT. The CDR3 consists of 14 residues. CDR3 DNA (partial): TGTGCCAGCAGGAAATCGGGGAACACAGATACC. Its protein product is CASRKSGNTDT. The entire CDR3 reads CASRKSGNTDTYTF.

Worth noting for this clone: The read terminates 3 residues ahead of where the CDR3 ends, so the germline J gene completes it. This rearrangement joins TRBV19 to TRBJ1-5; 10 bases map to TRBD1. This CDR3 has 18 residues. CDR1 and CDR2 from the germline V gene are LNHDA and SQIVND (reference sequence). With V trimmed by 5 bases and J by 2 bases, 12 bases remained unmatched. The chain's CDR3 is CASSSQFTGTGGNQPQHF. CDR3 bases read: TGTGCCAGTAGTTCTCAATTTACCGGGACAGGGGGCAATCAGCCC.

On this clone: Read coverage stops 3 residues before the CDR3 terminus; the germline J gene supplies the remainder. The chain carries TRBV7-9 and TRBJ2-4; D possibly corresponds to TRBD1 (6 bases). This CDR3 is 15 amino acids long. The germline V gene has CDR1 SEHNR and CDR2 FQNEAQ (reference sequence). The DNA read from the CDR3 is TGTGCCAGCAGCACCCCGACAGGATCTAACTATGGT. Its translation is CASSTPTGSNYG. The whole CDR3 region reads CASSTPTGSNYGQYF.

Comments on this clone: The DNA ends 3 residues before the CDR3 does, and the rest of the CDR3 is filled in from the germline J gene. The chain has TRBV7-9 and TRBJ1-1, with D possibly TRBD1 on 6 matching bases. In germline, CDR1 is SEHNR, CDR2 FQNEAQ (reference sequence). The CDR3 is 15 residues long. The CDR3 spells CASSLGAHREETAFF. The covered CDR3 bases are TGTGCCAGCAGCTTAGGGGCACACAGGGAAGAGACA.